This T cell receptor beta chain was identified in a study of early T cells in non-severe SARS-CoV-2 infection. At the level of the study: Bulk RNA from unsorted whole blood was sequenced; chains were unpaired.

Germline CDR1 and CDR2: MGHDK and SYGVNS. The CDR3 length is 14 residues. J lost 5 bases, V lost 1 base, and 4 bases had no gene match. Attachment of unique molecular identifiers to individual cDNA molecules was performed. TCRdb recomputed calls from the 5' RACE reads with MiXCR, one row per CDR3 protein. The sample lists some 19,000 distinct CDR3 sequences, around 4.2% occurring once. In its sample, this clonotype was seen many times. The rearrangement uses TRBV25-1 and TRBJ1-1; 7 bases align to TRBD1. The specimen was whole blood. This clonotype was sampled from an adult who was a healthcare worker with PCR-confirmed SARS-CoV-2 infection or an uninfected control (not recorded which). The CDR3 here is CASSELVQGTEAFF. The CDR3 coding sequence is TGTGCCAGCAGTGAATTAGTACAGGGGACTGAAGCTTTCTTT.